This T cell receptor (beta chain) was captured by sequencing in a study of OX40 agonist ivuxolimab in advanced cancers. Study context: Three patients, one with hepatocellular carcinoma and two with cutaneous melanoma, achieved partial responses.

About this clone: Its cognate antigen is unknown.

V shed 3 bases and J shed 7 bases, with 4 bases lying between them. The CDR3 length is 12 residues. CDR1 and CDR2 (germline): MDHEN, SYDVKM. With baseline, cycle 4 day 1, and cycle 7 day 1 as timepoints, blood was sampled. Regarding the study as a whole: There was clonal expansion of CD4+ and CD8+ blood T cells by week 6 at 0.1 to 3.0 mg/kg. In CD8+ T cells, expanded clones were on average more numerous than in CD4+.

The method was immunoSEQ multiplex PCR; TCRdb's version includes in-frame clones alone and lacks a portion of them. The table has approximately 17,000 clones, approximately 83% seen once. V and J are TRBV28 and TRBJ1-6; D remains unclear. This clonotype was sampled from an adult with an advanced solid tumor such as melanoma, head and neck, liver or kidney cancer. The source was CD4+ or CD8+ T cells sorted from blood, collected in a trial of the OX40 agonist ivuxolimab. CDR3 DNA: TGTGCCAGCAGTTTGGGAAATTCACCCCTCCACTTT. Translated, it gives CASSLGNSPLHF. Full variable domain (outside the CDR3, taken from reference TRBV28 and TRBJ1-6): DVKVTQSSRYLVKRTGEKVFLECVQDMDHENMFWYRQDPGLGLRLIYFSYDVKMKEKGDIPEGYSVSREKKERFSLILESASTNQTSMYLCASSLGNSPLHFGNGTRLTVT.